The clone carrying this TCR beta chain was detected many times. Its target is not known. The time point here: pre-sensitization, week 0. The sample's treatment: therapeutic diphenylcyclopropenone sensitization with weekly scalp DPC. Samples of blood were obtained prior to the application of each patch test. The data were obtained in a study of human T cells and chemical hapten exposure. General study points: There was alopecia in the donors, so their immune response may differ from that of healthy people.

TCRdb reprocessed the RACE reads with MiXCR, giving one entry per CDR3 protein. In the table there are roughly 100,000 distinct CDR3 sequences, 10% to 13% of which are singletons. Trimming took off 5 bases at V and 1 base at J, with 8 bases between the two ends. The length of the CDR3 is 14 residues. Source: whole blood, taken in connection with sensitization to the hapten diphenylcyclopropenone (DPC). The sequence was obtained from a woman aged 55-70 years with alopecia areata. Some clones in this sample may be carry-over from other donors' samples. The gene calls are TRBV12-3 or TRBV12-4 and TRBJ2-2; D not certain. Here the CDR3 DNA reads TGTGCCAGCAGTCAACTCCAGAACACCGGGGAGCTGTTTTTT. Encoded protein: CASSQLQNTGELFF.